This T cell receptor beta chain appears in the sequencing data of a study of T cell changes during pregnancy in multiple sclerosis (dated by TCRdb to about 2019). About the study as a whole: Changes in the T cell repertoire over the course of pregnancy were examined in this study in women with multiple sclerosis.

Spanning cysteine to phenylalanine, the CDR3 consists of 13 amino acids. The DNA shown is the 39-base CDR3, in frame from base 1. Trimmed from V: 5 bases; trimmed from J: 3 bases; junction bases lacking a gene match: 3. Taken from the germline V gene (reference sequence), the CDR1 and CDR2 loops are LNHNV and YYDKDF. Receptor amplification or capture employed the immunoSEQ multiplex PCR assay. This immuneACCESS table, as held by TCRdb, lists in-frame sequences with V and J called but not all clones. Of the missing ones, under half trace to an unresolved V gene in checked studies; the others have no known cause. The sample includes some 40,000 clones, with 92% observed a single time. The ten largest make up 26% of the sample. Worth noting for this clone: No antigen is known for it. No base-level quality is on record; no much larger clone is a single base apart.

This receptor was obtained from a female donor with multiple sclerosis, enrolled in a pregnancy study. The receptor chain draws on TRBV15 and TRBJ2-7; 8 bases in the middle match TRBD2. The sample in question was CD8+ T cells from peripheral blood mononuclear cells, obtained before pregnancy. The CDR3 corresponds to CATSPGTSYEQYF. The nucleotide sequence reads TGTGCCACCAGCCCCGGGACTAGCTACGAGCAGTACTTC. Outside the CDR3, residues come from the reference TRBV15 and TRBJ2-7 proteins, so the full variable domain is: DAMVIQNPRYQVTQFGKPVTLSCSQTLNHNVMYWYQQKSSQAPKLLFHYYDKDFNNEADTPDNFQSRRPNTSFCFLDIRSPGLGDTAMYLCATSPGTSYEQYFGPGTRLTVT.